Listed below are T cell receptor beta chains from one sample, sequenced in a study of vaccination effects on CD4 cells after COVID-19. Sequencing used immunoSEQ multiplex PCR; TCRdb keeps in-frame clones, though not all of them. The table lists over 7,500 clones, approximately 74% of them singletons. Their antigen targets remain unknown. This specimen consisted of CD4+ T cells from PBMCs cultured with HCoV-229E spike peptides, obtained before COVID-19 vaccination. All receptors derive from a human donor who received a COVID-19 vaccine. CDR3s include the opening cysteine and the closing phenylalanine or tryptophan. D genes are given only for firm matches. Size tells how often a clone was seen (once, few, many) or the class of an expanded clone, and some rows leave it out.

medium-sized	TRBV6-4	TRBD1	TRBJ1-1	TGTGCCAGCAGTGGGACAGGGGGTTTGTTGTTCTTT	CASSGTGGLLFF
-	TRBV25-1	TRBD1	TRBJ1-2	TGTGCCAGCAGTGAATTTACGGGACAGGGACATGGCTACACCTTC	CASSEFTGQGHGYTF
-	TRBV19	-	TRBJ1-5	TGTGCCAGTAGTATAGGGCGGACACTTAATCAGCCCCAGCATTTT	CASSIGRTLNQPQHF
-	TRBV19	-	TRBJ1-5	TGTGCCAGTAGTATTCAGGGGAAGGGGCCCCAGCATTTT	CASSIQGKGPQHF
-	TRBV7-9	-	TRBJ2-7	TGTGCCAGCAAGCAGGGTTCCTACGAGCAGTACTTC	CASKQGSYEQYF
once	TRBV5-1	TRBD2	TRBJ2-1	TGCGCCAGGGTAGAAAAGGGACTAGCGGGAGGTGGAGACAATGAGCAGTTCTTC	CARVEKGLAGGGDNEQFF
-	TRBV7-2	TRBD2	TRBJ2-3	TGTGCCAGCAGCCTGAGCGGGGGGGCCTTCGTGGGCACAGATACGCAGTATTTT	CASSLSGGAFVGTDTQYF
-	TRBV19	-	TRBJ2-1	TGTGCCAGTAGTCTACTTCGGGACACCTACAATGAGCAGTTCTTC	CASSLLRDTYNEQFF
-	TRBV6-5	-	TRBJ1-3	TGTGCCAGCAGTTACAACAGAGACTCTGGAAACACCATATATTTT	CASSYNRDSGNTIYF
-	TRBV10-1	TRBD2	TRBJ2-5	TGCGCCAGCAGCTCTGGACTAGCGGGGACGGAGACCCAGTACTTC	CASSSGLAGTETQYF
-	TRBV15	-	TRBJ2-3	TGTGCCACCAGCAGAGATACGACTATCGAGACGCAGTATTTT	CATSRDTTIETQYF
-	TRBV7-8	TRBD2	TRBJ2-4	TGTGCCAGCATGGGACTAGCGGGGGGGAAAAAAAACATTCAGTACTTC	CASMGLAGGKKNIQYF
once	TRBV5-1	-	TRBJ1-5	TGCGCCAGCAGCTTAACGGGGTTCAATCAGCCCCAGCATTTT	CASSLTGFNQPQHF
-	TRBV7-2	-	TRBJ2-5	TGTGCCAGCAGCTTAGCCGAACAAGAGACCCAGTACTTC	CASSLAEQETQYF
-	TRBV19	-	TRBJ2-4	TGTGCCAGTAGTATCGAGGGATTGAAAAACATTCAGTACTTC	CASSIEGLKNIQYF
few	TRBV18	-	TRBJ2-2	TGTGCCAGCTCTTTTGACATTAAGAACACCGGGGAGCTGTTTTTT	CASSFDIKNTGELFF
once	TRBV9	-	TRBJ1-6	TGTGCCAGCACTCCGGGACACGAACATTCACCCCTCCACTTT	CASTPGHEHSPLHF
-	TRBV19	-	TRBJ1-3	TGTGCCAGTAGTATAGGCATAGGGACCGGGCGCTCTGGAAACACCATATATTTT	CASSIGIGTGRSGNTIYF
-	TRBV2	TRBD1	TRBJ1-4	TGTGCCAGCAATCCACAGGGGGCCGGTGAAAAACTGTTTTTT	CASNPQGAGEKLFF
-	TRBV5-1	-	TRBJ2-4	TGCGCCAGCAGCTTGGTCAGTCAGGCCAAAAACATTCAGTACTTC	CASSLVSQAKNIQYF
-	TRBV10-2	-	TRBJ2-5	TGCGCCACCTCCCCCTCGGGTAGCCGCCAGACCCAGTACTTC	CATSPSGSRQTQYF
-	TRBV15	-	TRBJ1-1	TGTGCCACCAGCATGGACACGAACACTGAAGCTTTCTTT	CATSMDTNTEAFF
-	TRBV3-1/TRBV3-2	-	TRBJ1-1	TGTGCCAGCAGCCAAGGGCAGAAGAACACTGAAGCTTTCTTT	CASSQGQKNTEAFF
-	TRBV4-1	-	TRBJ1-2	TGCGCCAGCAGCCAAGCCACGGTTGGCTACACCTTC	CASSQATVGYTF
-	TRBV6-6	-	TRBJ1-5	TGTGCCAGCAGTTACGGGAGAGGACAGCACAATCAGCCCCAGCATTTT	CASSYGRGQHNQPQHF
-	TRBV5-1	-	TRBJ1-2	TGCGCCAGCAGAAACAGCGACTATGGCTACACCTTC	CASRNSDYGYTF
once	TRBV3-1/TRBV3-2	TRBD1	TRBJ2-2	TGTGCCAGCAGCCATAATCGGGCCAACAGGGGATTAGGACCCGGGGAGCTGTTTTTT	CASSHNRANRGLGPGELFF
large	TRBV10-2	-	TRBJ2-5	TGCGCCTCTTCCCCTAATCAGCGAACCGGGGAGACCCAGTACTTC	CASSPNQRTGETQYF
once	TRBV6-1	-	TRBJ2-7	TGTGCCAGCAGTGAGCTAGCGACTTACGAGCAGTACTTC	CASSELATYEQYF
-	TRBV29-1	-	TRBJ2-7	TGCAGCGCTCCACAGGCTACCTACGAGCAGTACTTC	CSAPQATYEQYF
-	TRBV10-2	TRBD2	TRBJ2-1	TGCGCCAGCAGAGTTAGCGGGGGGGCAAGGGAGCAGTTCTTC	CASRVSGGAREQFF
-	TRBV5-1	TRBD1	TRBJ2-5	TGCGCCAGCAGCTTGGCCTCGGGACAGGGTGAGACCCAGTACTTC	CASSLASGQGETQYF
-	TRBV9	-	TRBJ1-2	TGTGCCAGCAGCGTAGATCCGGGCAGTTACTATGGCTACACCTTC	CASSVDPGSYYGYTF
-	TRBV4-2	-	TRBJ2-7	TGTGCCAGCAGCCCTGAGACAGACCGCGTTGCGGAGCAGTACTTC	CASSPETDRVAEQYF
-	TRBV7-2	-	TRBJ1-5	TGTGCCAGCGCCCTTCAGGTCCGGCCCCAGCATTTT	CASALQVRPQHF
-	TRBV19	TRBD2	TRBJ2-5	TGTGCCAGTACCCCCTCGGTGGGGCTAGCGGGAGAGGTGGCAGAGACCCAGTACTTC	CASTPSVGLAGEVAETQYF
-	TRBV7-9	-	TRBJ1-1	TGTGCCAGCAGCTTCTCCTTGAACACTGAAGCTTTCTTT	CASSFSLNTEAFF
-	TRBV5-1	TRBD2	TRBJ2-3	TGCGCCAGCAGCAGGCTTAGCGGGGGGAACACAGATACGCAGTATTTT	CASSRLSGGNTDTQYF
-	TRBV30	-	TRBJ1-5	TGTGCCTGGAGTAGGGGGAATCAGCCCCAGCATTTT	CAWSRGNQPQHF
-	TRBV5-6	TRBD1	TRBJ2-7	TGTGCCAGCAGCCACTGGACAGGGGGCGAGCAGTACTTC	CASSHWTGGEQYF
-	TRBV14	TRBD2	TRBJ2-7	TGTGCCAGCAGCCATCTCCTGGGCGGGAGCTACGAGCAGTACTTC	CASSHLLGGSYEQYF
-	TRBV19	TRBD2	TRBJ2-7	TGTGCCAGTAGTATAGGACTAGCGTCCTCCTACGAGCAGTACTTC	CASSIGLASSYEQYF
-	TRBV19	-	TRBJ2-6	TGTGCCAGTAGTATCGTTCTGGCCGGGGCCAACGTCCTGACTTTC	CASSIVLAGANVLTF
few	TRBV30	TRBD1	TRBJ1-2	TGTGCCAGATTTCCGGGACAGTCGATTCCAGGGGGCTACACCTTC	CARFPGQSIPGGYTF
-	TRBV5-1	-	TRBJ2-3	TGCGCCAGCAGCTCCCAACGGGGGTGGGAGCAGTATTTT	CASSSQRGWEQYF
-	TRBV6-1	TRBD1	TRBJ1-1	TGTGCCAGCAGTGGATTCCCGGGACAGGGCAACACTGAAGCTTTCTTT	CASSGFPGQGNTEAFF
-	TRBV4-1	TRBD1	TRBJ2-7	TGCGCCAGCAGCCAAAGCAGGACAGGGACGTACGAGCAGTACTTC	CASSQSRTGTYEQYF
-	TRBV21-1	-	TRBJ2-6	TGTGCCAGCAGCAAAGCTTACAGGGATAGGTCTGGGGCCAACGTCCTGACTTTC	CASSKAYRDRSGANVLTF
-	TRBV3-1/TRBV3-2	-	TRBJ1-5	TGTGCCAGCAGCCGGGTTTATAGCAATCAGCCCCAGCATTTT	CASSRVYSNQPQHF
-	TRBV30	-	TRBJ1-2	TGTGCCTGGGAAAAGGAACAGGGCTATGGCTACACCTTC	CAWEKEQGYGYTF
-	TRBV11-2	-	TRBJ1-2	TGTGCCAGCAGCCCTCAATTAGAGGGTGGCTACACCTTC	CASSPQLEGGYTF
-	TRBV3-1/TRBV3-2	TRBD2	TRBJ2-1	TGTGCCAGCAGGCCGACGTTAGCGGGGGGAGAGGCAGGGTCCTACAATGAGCAGTTCTTC	CASRPTLAGGEAGSYNEQFF
-	TRBV6-6	-	TRBJ1-3	TGTGCCAGCAGTTCCGTGCAGGGGCGGGGAAACACCATATATTTT	CASSSVQGRGNTIYF
-	TRBV7-8	TRBD1	TRBJ1-4	TGTGCCAGCAGCTTAGAACCGGGACAGGGAGATGAAAAACTGTTTTTT	CASSLEPGQGDEKLFF
-	TRBV7-9	TRBD1	TRBJ1-1	TGTGCCAGCAGCCCCGACAGGGGGCCTTCGAACACTGAAGCTTTCTTT	CASSPDRGPSNTEAFF
-	TRBV2	-	TRBJ1-2	TGTGCCAGCAGTGAAGCGCAGGGTTTTGGCTACACCTTC	CASSEAQGFGYTF
-	TRBV18	-	TRBJ1-1	TGTGCCAGCTCACCACCGACCCTTCGAGACACTGAAGCTTTCTTT	CASSPPTLRDTEAFF
-	TRBV4-1	-	TRBJ2-3	TGCGCCAGCAGCCAAGATCGGGCGGAGTCCGGAGATACGCAGTATTTT	CASSQDRAESGDTQYF
few	TRBV7-9	-	TRBJ1-5	TGTGCCAGCAGCCCGACAGACCATAGGAATCAGCCCCAGCATTTT	CASSPTDHRNQPQHF